In its sample, the clone carrying this T cell receptor (beta chain) was seen a few times. This CDR3 spans 17 amino acids. Germline V gene lookup returns CDR1 SGHTA and CDR2 FQGNSA. Trimming removed 5 bases from V and 8 bases from J; junction bases left unmatched: 20. Via MiXCR, TCRdb re-called the RT-PCR reads, giving one row per CDR3 protein. The table includes more than 550,000 distinct CDR3 sequences, over 12% detected once. Material for sequencing was memory CD4+ T cells from blood. This chain connects TRBV7-2 to TRBJ2-7, with TRBD1 matching 8 bases. The clonotype comes from a female donor in good health, serving as a healthy control. In DNA form, the CDR3 reads TGTGCCAGCAGCCCAGTGGGTGGGCAGGGGGCGATGGTGAAGCAGTACTTC. Protein product: CASSPVGGQGAMVKQYF. The variable domain in full, completed from reference TRBV7-2 and TRBJ2-7, reads GAGVSQSPSNKVTEKGKDVELRCDPISGHTALYWYRQSLGQGLEFLIYFQGNSAPDKSGLPSDRFSAERTGGSVSTLTIQRTQQEDSAVYLCASSPVGGQGAMVKQYFGPGTRLTVT.